These 5 T cell receptor beta chains came from one sample sequenced in a study of blood T cell repertoires in COVID-19. Sequencing used immunoSEQ multiplex PCR; TCRdb keeps in-frame clones, though not all of them. The top ten hold roughly 8.7% of the sample, which has about 180,000 clones, more than 70% seen once. Source material: PBMCs or T cells enriched from blood (not recorded which). All receptors come from a woman aged 30 to 39 who had recovered from COVID-19.

This clone was counted once. CDR3 residues: CASSSTGNEQYF. Written as DNA, the CDR3 is TGTGCCAGCAGCTCGACGGGGAACGAGCAGTACTTC. The gene calls are TRBV11-2 and TRBJ2-7, with D possibly being TRBD2 (5 bases). Per germline, CDR1 SGHAT and CDR2 FQNNGV. The CDR3 sequence is 12 residues long. V shed 4 bases and J shed 5 bases, with 9 bases lying between them.

V gene TRBV18 combines with J gene TRBJ2-2; weak D call: TRBD1 (7 bases). The CDR3 is 18 amino acids. Trimming pared 3 bases from V and 6 bases from J, leaving 23 bases between. CDR1 KGHSH and CDR2 LQKENI come from the germline V gene. The DNA for the CDR3 is TGTGCCAGCTCACCTAATGTTCCGTCAACCAGGGGGGCCGGGGAGCTGTTTTTT. It yields the protein CASSPNVPSTRGAGELFF.

V gene TRBV29-1 combines with J gene TRBJ1-1, with D perhaps TRBD1 (6 bases). Trimming left V 5 bases short and J 1 base short, with 11 bases between. The CDR3 consists of 13 residues. The germline CDR1 and CDR2 sequences are SQVTM and ANQGSEA. The CDR3 loop is CSVMGAGNTEAFF. CDR3 DNA sequence: TGCAGCGTTATGGGGGCGGGGAACACTGAAGCTTTCTTT.

The chain's CDR3 is CASRAWQGAFQPQHF. The CDR3, as DNA: TGTGCCAGCAGAGCATGGCAGGGGGCTTTTCAGCCCCAGCATTTT. The chain carries TRBV28 and TRBJ1-5, with TRBD1 matching 8 bases. Looked up from germline, CDR1 is MDHEN and CDR2 is SYDVKM. The CDR3 is 15 amino acids. J gave up 6 bases and V 6 bases, and 10 bases lay outside the gene matches.

This clone was found a few times. This chain links TRBV4-1 with TRBJ2-2; 7 positions match TRBD1. This CDR3 is built from 16 residues. J lost 3 bases, V lost 0 bases, and 4 bases had no gene match. Per the germline V gene, CDR1 is MGHRA and CDR2 is YSYEKL. The CDR3, as DNA: TGCGCCAGCAGCCAAGAAGGGGGACAGCACACCGGGGAGCTGTTTTTT. Translated: CASSQEGGQHTGELFF.